This T cell receptor (beta chain) was found in a study of shared clonotypes between healthy human individuals. Study-wide results and caveats: Since donors were few, the genetic and exposure-history diversity represented was limited. Generation probability values for non-shared clonotypes were lower than those for clonotypes shared by all four donors. Depth was large, yet rarefaction showed that sorted-subset sequencing was incomplete.

Concerning this clone: Its antigen remains unidentified.

Unmatched junction bases numbered 11, after V lost 5 bases and J lost 4 bases. Germline V gene data show CDR1 as LNHDA and CDR2 as SQIVND (reference sequence). This CDR3 has 16 residues. The repertoire was sequenced with immunoSEQ multiplex PCR; TCRdb's copy has only in-frame clones and lacks some. The repertoire holds approximately 720,000 clones, with 72% as singletons. The sequence was collected from a woman in her thirties in good health. The sequenced sample consisted of memory CD4+ T cells sorted from blood. This sample's subset: CD45RA-negative fraction. The J gene is TRBJ1-3, the V gene TRBV19; 7 bases align to TRBD1. CDR3: CASSRRQGYTGNTIYF. As DNA, the CDR3 is TGTGCCAGTAGTCGACGACAGGGCTACACGGGAAACACCATATATTTT.